One TCR beta chain is described in this entry. A read error may account for a junction end that differs from germline. The data were obtained in a study of blood T cell repertoires in COVID-19. Study-level background: Some COVID-19 samples were acute and others convalescent; all came from the United States, Italy and Spain. PBMCs, B-cell-depleted T cells, or T cells provided the cDNA or gDNA that made up the material.

In the original analysis: Quantification of nucleated cells was approximated via reference gene primer amplification. Method: immunoSEQ multiplex PCR; TCRdb's copy keeps in-frame clones and lacks some. From that table come the V and J calls and clone size; the DNA was used to work out D and trimming. The sample lists more than 140,000 clones, roughly 86% occurring once. The CDR3 consists of 15 residues. Germline loops: CDR1 SGHNT, CDR2 YENEEA. Material for sequencing was peripheral blood. This receptor was obtained from a woman aged 55-69 years with acute or convalescent COVID-19. This chain links TRBV11-3 with TRBJ2-1; D possibly corresponds to TRBD1 (5 bases). CDR3 sequence (DNA): TGTGCCGGCAGCTCCAGGGCTAGGACCTACAATGAGCAGTTCTTC. Its protein is CAGSSRARTYNEQFF.